A single sample is the source of the 13 T cell receptor beta chains below, sequenced in a study of cytomegalovirus exposure and HLA in healthy donors (dated by TCRdb to about 2017). Preparation of the library involved the immunoSEQ multiplex PCR assay. The multiplex PCR relied on a mix of 60 forward primers for TCR Vbeta segments and 13 reverse primers for TCR Jbeta segments. TCRdb's version of the immuneACCESS table is confined to in-frame rearrangements and falls short of the full clone set. An unresolved V gene accounts for under half of the shortfall where checked; the remainder is of unknown origin. This sample's table contains tens of thousands of clones. Approximately 3.5% of the sample is taken by the ten largest. The sample taken for sequencing was PBMCs. The receptors were sampled from a man between 40 and 49 years old in good health and CMV-seronegative.

The rearrangement uses TRBV5-1 and TRBJ2-5, with a possible D match to TRBD2 (6 bases). The CDR3 contains 15 residues. Trimming took 4 bases from V and 2 from J, leaving 15 bases between them. The germline V gene encodes CDR1 SGHRS and CDR2 YFSETQ. CDR3 sequence (DNA): TGCGCCAGCAGCGTCTTGGGTAGCGGTCAAGAGACCCAGTACTTC. Translation gives CASSVLGSGQETQYF.

The chain combines TRBV9 with TRBJ2-5, with D maybe TRBD2 (7 bases). V shed 4 bases and J shed 5 bases, with 18 bases lying between them. The germline CDR1 and CDR2 sequences are SGDLS and YYNGEE. CDR3 length: 15 amino acids. The CDR3 coding sequence is TGTGCCAGCAGCTCCGGGGGGCGGGAGTCGGAGACCCAGTACTTC. This sequence encodes CASSSGGRESETQYF.

V usage is TRBV7-9 and J usage is TRBJ1-1, with TRBD1 identical over 7 bases. The junction had 4 bases not matched to a gene; V was cut back by 5 bases and J by 7 bases. The CDR3 covers 12 residues. Germline lookup yields CDR1 SEHNR and CDR2 FQNEAQ (reference sequence). The CDR3 is CASSARDSEAFF. In DNA form, the CDR3 reads TGTGCCAGCAGCGCCCGGGACAGTGAAGCTTTCTTT.

The rearrangement uses TRBV4-1 and TRBJ2-7; TRBD2 matches 7 bases. The CDR3 totals 18 residues. Trimming at V came to 4 bases and at J to 4 bases, leaving 19 bases not matched to a gene. Germline values: CDR1 MGHRA, CDR2 YSYEKL. CDR3 DNA sequence: TGCGCCAGCAGCCCCACCCCGGACCCGGCTAGCGGAGCTTACGAGCAGTACTTC. Translating it yields CASSPTPDPASGAYEQYF.

This chain joins TRBV4-1 and TRBJ2-7; 8 bases fit TRBD1. Germline CDR1 reads MGHRA; CDR2 reads YSYEKL. Trimming took 2 bases from V and 2 from J; bases not matched to a gene: 11. The CDR3 is 17 amino acids. The CDR3 loop reads CASSQWGPGQAPYEQYF. Written as DNA, the CDR3 is TGCGCCAGCAGCCAATGGGGACCGGGACAGGCCCCCTACGAGCAGTACTTC.

The genes are TRBV7-2 and TRBJ1-2; D unresolved. V was cut by 5 bases and J by 4 bases, with 14 bases left in between. The length of the CDR3 is 14 residues. Germline V gene data show CDR1 as SGHTA and CDR2 as FQGNSA. In DNA form, the CDR3 reads TGTGCCAGCAGCCGGGATTCTTCCGGCTATGGCTACACCTTC. This translates into CASSRDSSGYGYTF.

This chain uses TRBV2 with TRBJ2-2; 9 nucleotides agree with TRBD2. The V and J ends lost 2 bases and 0 bases, in that order; junction bases with no gene match: 4. The CDR3 loop spans 17 amino acids. CDR1 and CDR2 (germline): SNHLY, FYNNEI. DNA of the CDR3: TGTGCCAGCAGTGAACGCGCTAGCGGGGCGAACACCGGGGAGCTGTTTTTT. It translates to CASSERASGANTGELFF.

The chain has TRBV30 and TRBJ2-7; weak D call: TRBD2 (6 bases). CDR3 length: 13 amino acids. Trimming took off 3 bases at V and 3 bases at J, with 12 bases between the two ends. Germline assignment: CDR1 GTSNPN and CDR2 SVGIG (reference sequence). This chain's CDR3 is CAWRDPGVYEQYF. The CDR3 DNA is TGTGCCTGGAGGGATCCGGGAGTCTACGAGCAGTACTTC.

This chain connects TRBV4-1 to TRBJ2-7, with TRBD2 matching over 7 bases. This CDR3 has 16 amino acids. Per germline, CDR1 MGHRA and CDR2 YSYEKL. The V segment lost 4 bases and the J segment 2 bases; nucleotides outside the gene matches: 11. The CDR3 loop reads CASSRDSGGSAYEQYF. CDR3 nucleotides: TGCGCCAGCAGCCGAGACTCGGGAGGAAGCGCCTACGAGCAGTACTTC.

As regards this clone: The sample holds other DNA sequences that translate to the same CDR3. V gene TRBV30 combines with J gene TRBJ1-5; D is undetermined. Germline V gives CDR1 GTSNPN, CDR2 SVGIG (reference sequence). Trimming left V 2 bases short and J 8 bases short, with 13 bases between. CDR3 size: 13 residues. CDR3 amino acids: CAWSIEDSKPQHF. CDR3 nucleotides: TGTGCCTGGAGTATCGAGGATAGTAAGCCCCAGCATTTT.

The rearrangement joins TRBV28 to TRBJ2-7; 11 nucleotides match TRBD1. Germline V gives CDR1 MDHEN, CDR2 SYDVKM. This CDR3 region has 14 residues. Trimming removed 7 bases from V and 8 bases from J; junction bases left unmatched: 10. CDR3 sequence reads: CASTLGQGGEKQYF. CDR3 DNA: TGTGCCAGCACCCTGGGACAGGGGGGTGAGAAGCAGTACTTC.

The gene calls are TRBV19 and TRBJ2-1; the match to TRBD2 covers 12 bases. V shed 3 bases, J shed 3 bases, and the junction held 3 bases outside the gene matches. Germline-derived CDR1 and CDR2 are LNHDA and SQIVND (reference sequence). The CDR3 covers 16 residues. The CDR3 spells CASSILAGGVYNEQFF. DNA of the CDR3: TGTGCCAGTAGTATTCTAGCGGGAGGGGTCTACAATGAGCAGTTCTTC.

The J gene is TRBJ1-5, the V gene TRBV2; D is unresolved. The CDR3 totals 14 residues. Trimming removed 3 bases at V and 1 base at J, with 7 bases between. Germline V gives CDR1 SNHLY, CDR2 FYNNEI. In nucleotides, the CDR3 is TGTGCCAGCAGTGACCTAGACAGCAATCAGCCCCAGCATTTT. It encodes CASSDLDSNQPQHF.